This T cell receptor (beta chain) was recovered during a study of T-cell memory formation after mild COVID-19. Comments on this clonotype: The antigen is not known.

Barcoded TCR alpha and TCR beta cDNA libraries with UMIs came from 5'RACE using constant-segment primers. Via MiXCR, TCRdb re-called the 5' RACE reads, giving one row per CDR3 protein. The sample records around 450,000 distinct CDR3 sequences, about 20% being singletons. CDR1 is LGHNA, CDR2 YNFKEQ, per germline. V lost 0 bases and J 4 bases, leaving 10 bases between the germline ends. CDR3 length equals 14 residues. Study outcomes and limitations: Pre-infection memory contained some responding clones, which suggested that cross-reactive memory had joined. Among contracting clones, CD4+ were mainly CM/EM and CD8+ enriched in EMRA. Clones shrinking between day 15 and 85 showed a balanced CD4/CD8 split, and those that grew later tilted toward CD4+.

The specimen was PBMCs or a T cell subset sorted from them (not recorded which). The clonotype comes from an adult woman who had mild COVID-19 (a few samples of this study predate the infection). Cell type and time point are not known. The gene calls are TRBV4-2 and TRBJ2-7; D is possibly TRBD1 (6 bases). In DNA form, the CDR3 reads TGTGCCAGCAGCCAAGATCAGGGGTTATACGAGCAGTACTTC. It translates to CASSQDQGLYEQYF.